This T cell receptor (beta chain) stems from a study of response to subunit inactivated influenza vaccine. Per the germline V gene, CDR1 is SQVTM and CDR2 is ANQGSEA. V lost 6 bases to trimming and J lost 8 bases, with 13 bases between them. The CDR3 runs to 11 residues. TCRdb re-called the RT-PCR reads with MiXCR, one entry per CDR3 protein. The data contain approximately 500,000 distinct CDR3 sequences, 14% of them seen just once; the ten biggest clones take up 11%. This clonotype has at least ten counts. The sequence derives from a man aged 50 or older who received an inactivated influenza vaccine. The rearrangement joins TRBV29-1 to TRBJ1-1, with D unresolved. This material consisted of PBMCs from blood, taken 11 to 12 days after vaccination. CDR3 region: CSVWVRAEAFF. The DNA of the CDR3 is TGCAGCGTCTGGGTGAGGGCGGAAGCTTTCTTT.